The 6 T cell receptor beta chains reported below all come from one sample, sequenced in a study of cytomegalovirus exposure and HLA in healthy donors. The primer mix had 60 Vbeta and 13 Jbeta primers. The method was immunoSEQ multiplex PCR; TCRdb's version includes in-frame clones alone and lacks a portion of them. The repertoire holds fewer than 80,000 clones, roughly two thirds seen once, with 6.9% in the top ten. Material for sequencing was PBMCs. These receptors came from a woman aged 45-65 years in good health and CMV-seropositive.

This clone occurred a few times. This chain joins TRBV9 and TRBJ1-4; D may be TRBD1 (6 bases). Trimming pared 3 bases from V and 0 bases from J, leaving 12 bases between. The CDR3 totals 16 residues. Germline-derived CDR1 and CDR2 are SGDLS and YYNGEE. The CDR3 region is CASSANRDPTNEKLFF. CDR3 nucleotides: TGTGCCAGCAGCGCCAACAGGGACCCAACTAATGAAAAACTGTTTTTT.

The chain employs TRBV5-1 and TRBJ2-3, with a possible D match to TRBD1 (6 bases). The CDR3 is made up of 13 amino acids. V lost 6 bases and J 2 bases, leaving 10 bases between the germline ends. Per germline, CDR1 SGHRS and CDR2 YFSETQ. The CDR3 nucleotides read TGCGCCAGCACTGACAGGTACACAGATACGCAGTATTTT. Translation: CASTDRYTDTQYF.

This clone was counted ten times or more. The chain couples TRBV5-1 to TRBJ1-1, with 7 bases matching TRBD1. CDR3 length equals 12 residues. Germline V lookup: CDR1 SGHRS, CDR2 YFSETQ. Trimming took 2 bases from V and 6 from J; bases not matched to a gene: 1. CDR3 sequence (DNA): TGCGCCAGCAGCTTTCAGGGGGCTGAAGCTTTCTTT. Encoded protein: CASSFQGAEAFF. The complete variable domain, with remaining parts taken from reference TRBV5-1 and TRBJ1-1, reads KAGVTQTPRYLIKTRGQQVTLSCSPISGHRSVSWYQQTPGQGLQFLFEYFSETQRNKGNFPGRFSGRQFSNSRSEMNVSTLELGDSALYLCASSFQGAEAFFGQGTRLTVV.

This clone was detected only a few times. This chain links TRBV18 with TRBJ2-2; D possibly corresponds to TRBD2 (5 bases). Trimming shortened V by 0 bases and J by 6 bases, and 8 bases separated the two germline ends. There are 14 residues in the CDR3. Germline V lookup: CDR1 KGHSH, CDR2 LQKENI. The CDR3 sequence is CASSPPRASGELFF. The DNA for the CDR3 is TGTGCCAGCTCACCACCGCGGGCGTCCGGGGAGCTGTTTTTT.

The V call is TRBV5-6, the J call TRBJ2-3; 9 bases line up with TRBD1. V trimming: 4 bases; J trimming: 3 bases; junction bases outside the gene matches: 6. Per germline, CDR1 SGHDT and CDR2 YYEEEE. The CDR3 sequence is 15 residues long. CDR3 protein: CASSADRGVTDTQYF. The CDR3 coding sequence is TGTGCCAGCAGCGCGGACAGGGGAGTAACAGATACGCAGTATTTT.

The chain recombines TRBV6-6 with TRBJ2-3, with 9 positions matching TRBD2. Per the germline V gene, CDR1 is MNHNY and CDR2 is SVGAGI (reference sequence). CDR3 length: 14 amino acids. The J segment lost 1 base and the V segment lost 8 bases, leaving 4 bases of the junction unmatched. The CDR3 loop is CASFSSGGTDTQYF. The CDR3 region has the DNA TGTGCCAGCTTTTCTAGCGGGGGCACAGATACGCAGTATTTT.